Listed here is a single T cell receptor beta chain. Its antigen is unidentified. Healthy controls were blood donor buffy coats. Measured with immunoSEQ multiplex PCR; TCRdb has only the in-frame clones, and not every one. The table shows 25,000 to 40,000 clones, with around 70% occurring only once. The CDR3 contains 15 residues. Germline V gene lookup returns CDR1 LNHDA and CDR2 SQIVND (reference sequence). V trimming: 7 bases; J trimming: 8 bases; junction bases outside the gene matches: 9. This record belongs to a study of STAT5B mutations in CD4+ large granular lymphocyte leukemia. Study-wide points: 8/27 top patient clones versus 2/35 control clones were TRBV06-family.

The chain joins TRBV19 to TRBJ1-4; 11 bases agree with TRBD1. The sample was CD4+ T cells from blood buffy coats. This receptor was taken from a human donor in good health. CDR3 in amino acids: CASIPTGTGGEKLFF. The DNA of the CDR3 is TGTGCCAGTATTCCAACCGGGACAGGGGGAGAAAAACTGTTTTTT.